The entry below gives a single T cell receptor (beta chain) sequence along with its context. The sample belongs to a study of T cells after yellow fever vaccination. The germline V gene encodes CDR1 LNHDA and CDR2 SQIVND (reference sequence). The CDR3 has 16 residues. The ends were cut back, 5 bases at V and 1 base at J, with 18 bases in the middle. TCRdb analysed the 5' RACE reads with MiXCR anew, one entry per CDR3 protein. In the table there are about 260,000 distinct CDR3 sequences, around 5.3% of which are singletons. The chain couples TRBV19 to TRBJ2-7, with D perhaps matching TRBD2 (5 bases). Source: CD4+ T cells sorted from PBMCs, taken on the day of the yellow fever booster vaccination. The sequence was collected from a young man who received the YFV17D yellow fever vaccine. The CDR3: CASSVSGSAVSYEQYF. The CDR3 nucleotides read TGTGCCAGTAGTGTCTCGGGTAGCGCGGTATCCTACGAGCAGTACTTC.